Listed here are 8 T cell receptor beta chains from one sample, sequenced in a study of cytomegalovirus exposure and HLA in healthy donors. PCR used 60 Vbeta primers and 13 Jbeta primers. Repertoires were generated with immunoSEQ multiplex PCR, while TCRdb's copy carries only in-frame clones and drops some. Among 100,000 to 120,000 clones listed, 60% to 85% were seen once. Sequencing was performed on PBMCs. The receptors come from a woman aged 25-40 years in good health and CMV-seronegative.

This clone came up once. This sequence joins TRBV20-1 and TRBJ2-3, with 7 nucleotides matching TRBD1. The germline gives CDR1 DFQATT, CDR2 SNEGSKA (reference sequence). CDR3 length: 11 amino acids. The CDR3 loop is CRAGQADTQYF. The CDR3 region has the DNA TGCAGGGCCGGACAGGCAGATACGCAGTATTTT.

The rearrangement uses TRBV28 and TRBJ2-7, with a tentative D call TRBD1 (6 bases). This CDR3 region has 15 residues. V was pared by 4 bases and J by 3 bases, with 16 bases between. Germline V gives CDR1 MDHEN, CDR2 SYDVKM. The DNA of the CDR3 is TGTGCCAGCAGTTCATTACTCGGGACAAACTACGAGCAGTACTTC. This sequence encodes CASSSLLGTNYEQYF.

The V call is TRBV28, the J call TRBJ2-7; D is perhaps TRBD1 (6 bases). Trimming took 8 bases from V and 3 from J, leaving 17 bases between them. Germline V CDR1 and CDR2: MDHEN, SYDVKM. This CDR3 contains 14 residues. CDR3 DNA: TGTGCCAGCGAAGGACAGCAGAGAGTCTACGAGCAGTACTTC. The encoded protein is CASEGQQRVYEQYF. The full variable domain, rest sourced from reference TRBV28 and TRBJ2-7, is DVKVTQSSRYLVKRTGEKVFLECVQDMDHENMFWYRQDPGLGLRLIYFSYDVKMKEKGDIPEGYSVSREKKERFSLILESASTNQTSMYLCASEGQQRVYEQYFGPGTRLTVT.

The chain recombines TRBV27 with TRBJ1-2; no firm D call. The germline V gene encodes CDR1 MNHEY and CDR2 SMNVEV (reference sequence). Trimming pared 2 bases from V and 4 bases from J, leaving 11 bases between. The CDR3 totals 14 residues. The CDR3 reads CASSLARLGYGYTF. CDR3 coding DNA: TGTGCCAGCAGTTTAGCAAGACTTGGCTATGGCTACACCTTC.

V gene TRBV20-1 combines with J gene TRBJ2-5; no definite D call. Germline V lookup: CDR1 DFQATT, CDR2 SNEGSKA (reference sequence). The CDR3 has 11 residues. V lost 8 bases to trimming and J lost 1 base, with 8 bases between them. CDR3 region: CSNGFQETQYF. The DNA for the CDR3 is TGCAGTAACGGTTTCCAAGAGACCCAGTACTTC.

This clone was picked up a small number of times. CDR3 DNA sequence: TGCGCCAGCAGCCAAGGGGCAGCCCTTGACACTGAAGCTTTCTTT. Translating it yields CASSQGAALDTEAFF. This sequence joins TRBV4-3 and TRBJ1-1; no reliable D call. The CDR3 sequence is 15 residues long. V was trimmed by 1 base and J by 3 bases, leaving 12 bases between them. The V gene's germline CDR1 is LGHNA and CDR2 YSLEER.

The chain combines TRBV4-2 with TRBJ1-2; 9 bases match TRBD1. The junction had 4 bases not matched to a gene; V was cut back by 0 bases and J by 5 bases. The CDR3 is made up of 15 amino acids. Germline CDR1 is LGHNA and CDR2 is YNFKEQ. The chain's CDR3 is CASSQDPTGGYGYTF. The DNA of the CDR3 is TGTGCCAGCAGCCAAGATCCGACAGGGGGGTATGGCTACACCTTC.

The chain combines TRBV28 with TRBJ2-7, with D hard to call. The CDR3 consists of 14 residues. Germline V gene lookup returns CDR1 MDHEN and CDR2 SYDVKM. With 5 bases removed from V and 2 bases from J, the gap between germline ends came to 13 bases. The CDR3 coding sequence is TGTGCCAGCAGTCTACGGGTCGTTACCTACGAGCAGTACTTC. Its translation: CASSLRVVTYEQYF.